This record covers a single T cell receptor (beta chain). This sample stems from a study of blood T cell repertoires in COVID-19. In the study overall: The analysed material was cDNA or gDNA that came from T cells, B-cell-depleted T cells, or PBMCs.

V was pared by 5 bases and J by 4 bases, with 21 bases between. The CDR3 totals 17 residues. Germline CDR1 and CDR2: SNHLY and FYNNEI. In the source study's methods: Amplification of reference gene primers was used by the study to estimate nucleated cell counts. The protocol was immunoSEQ multiplex PCR, while the TCRdb copy is restricted to in-frame clones and leaves out a portion. Clonal size and the V and J genes are those of that table, whereas D and trimming came from the DNA. The data hold over 200,000 clones, with approximately 83% observed a single time. The TCR originated in a woman between 35 and 50 years old with active or convalescent COVID-19. This sequence joins TRBV2 and TRBJ1-5; D perhaps matches TRBD1 (6 bases). The sample was peripheral blood. The CDR3 region is CASSLDRQLTLNQPQHF. Here the CDR3 DNA reads TGTGCCAGCAGTCTTGACAGGCAACTCACTCTTAATCAGCCCCAGCATTTT. The full variable domain, completed using reference TRBV2 and TRBJ1-5, is EPEVTQTPSHQVTQMGQEVILRCVPISNHLYFYWYRQILGQKVEFLVSFYNNEISEKSEIFDDQFSVERPDGSNFTLKIRSTKLEDSAMYFCASSLDRQLTLNQPQHFGDGTRLSIL.